The clone carrying this T cell receptor (beta chain) has more than one count but fewer than ten. A clone one base away is much larger, so this may be a read error. The TCR library protocol was used to attach unique molecular identifiers. These identifiers were attached to individual cDNA molecules. TCRdb called the 5' RACE reads again in MiXCR, with one record for every CDR3 protein. Among about 77,000 distinct CDR3 sequences listed, roughly 9.4% were seen once. This sample is drawn from a study of early T cells in non-severe SARS-CoV-2 infection. Germline V gene sequence: CDR1 MDHEN, CDR2 SYDVKM. The CDR3 sequence is 13 residues long.

This TCR derives from an adult who was a healthcare worker with PCR-confirmed SARS-CoV-2 infection or an uninfected control (not recorded which). This chain joins TRBV28 and TRBJ1-1; possibly TRBD1 for D (5 bases). The sample was whole blood. This chain's CDR3 is CVSSLRGNTEAFF. The CDR3 DNA reads TGTGTCAGCAGTTTGCGGGGCAACACTGAAGCTTTCTTT. The whole variable domain, filled in from reference TRBV28 and TRBJ1-1, reads DVKVTQSSRYLVKRTGEKVFLECVQDMDHENMFWYRQDPGLGLRLIYFSYDVKMKEKGDIPEGYSVSREKKERFSLILESASTNQTSMYLCVSSLRGNTEAFFGQGTRLTVV.